These 21 T cell receptor beta chains share one sample of origin, sequenced in a study of blood T cells in healthy people across ages. A second PCR, run for about 7 to 11 cycles, used a sample-barcoded 5' primer plus a J-beta primer mix. One entry per CDR3 protein, called by TCRdb with MiXCR from the 5' RACE reads. The table records 850,000 to 1,300,000 distinct CDR3 sequences, 40% to 45% of them present only once. The sample comprised blood. Receptor source: an older woman in good health.

The V gene is TRBV20-1, the J gene TRBJ2-1; the D gene is possibly TRBD1 (5 bases). Trimming pared 5 bases from V and 1 base from J, leaving 12 bases between. Germline V gene data show CDR1 as DFQATT and CDR2 as SNEGSKA (reference sequence). This CDR3 region has 14 residues. The CDR3 reads CSALDRLSYNEQFF. The CDR3 bases are TGCAGTGCTCTCGACAGATTATCCTACAATGAGCAGTTCTTC.

This clonotype was counted a few times. The CDR3 DNA follows: TGTGCCAGCAGCCACCGACAGGGGGAAGTCTACGAGCAGTACTTC. Translating gives CASSHRQGEVYEQYF. V is TRBV4-2 and J is TRBJ2-7, with TRBD1 identical over 9 bases. This CDR3 spans 15 amino acids. CDR1 and CDR2 (germline): LGHNA, YNFKEQ. The ends lost 3 bases at V and 3 bases at J; junction bases unmatched: 6.

The chain joins TRBV3-1 to TRBJ1-2, with D uncertain. Trimming took off 6 bases at V and 4 bases at J, with 12 bases between the two ends. Germline V gene sequence: CDR1 LGHDT, CDR2 YNNKEL (reference sequence). The CDR3 consists of 13 residues. CDR3 sequence: CASSLVDGYGYTF. CDR3 sequence (DNA): TGTGCCAGCAGTCTCGTGGATGGCTATGGCTACACCTTC.

The CDR3 sequence is CASSLAGAGGYNEQYF. DNA of the CDR3: TGTGCCAGCAGTTTAGCGGGAGCGGGAGGTTACAATGAGCAGTACTTC. This chain joins TRBV7-3 and TRBJ2-7; 9 positions agree with TRBD2. Germline trimming cut 6 bases from V and 7 bases from J; bases unmatched to any gene: 16. Germline CDR1 is SGHTA and CDR2 is FQGTGA. The CDR3 length is 16 residues. The complete variable domain, with remaining parts taken from reference TRBV7-3 and TRBJ2-7, reads GAGVSQTPSNKVTEKGKYVELRCDPISGHTALYWYRQSLGQGPEFLIYFQGTGAADDSGLPNDRFFAVRPEGSVSTLKIQRTERGDSAVYLCASSLAGAGGYNEQYFGPGTRLTVT.

The V call is TRBV7-2, the J call TRBJ2-1; 9 nucleotides match TRBD2. V was clipped by 2 bases and J by 6 bases; unmatched bases: 5. Germline CDR1 reads SGHTA; CDR2 reads FQGNSA. The CDR3 loop spans 15 amino acids. This CDR3 reads CASSLRLAERNEQFF. The CDR3 nucleotides are TGTGCCAGCAGCTTAAGACTAGCGGAACGCAATGAGCAGTTCTTC.

This clonotype was observed a handful of times. The chain couples TRBV7-3 to TRBJ2-7, with TRBD2 matching 7 bases. Germline trimming cut 2 bases from V and 5 bases from J; bases unmatched to any gene: 6. This CDR3 comprises 14 residues. Germline loops: CDR1 SGHTA, CDR2 FQGTGA. Here the CDR3 reads CASSLGGRIDEQYF. CDR3 in DNA: TGTGCCAGCAGCTTAGGCGGGAGAATTGACGAGCAGTACTTC.

This clonotype was observed a handful of times. The chain employs TRBV10-3 and TRBJ1-2; unclear D gene. V lost 8 bases to trimming and J lost 6 bases, with 7 bases between them. This CDR3 region has 10 residues. CDR1 and CDR2 (germline): ENHRY, SYGVKD. The chain's CDR3 is CAIDRDGYTF. Written as DNA, the CDR3 is TGTGCCATCGATCGGGATGGCTACACCTTC.

Of note for this clonotype: Being one base from a much bigger clone, this may be a read error. The gene calls are TRBV2 and TRBJ2-5; TRBD1 matches at 10 bases. The germline gives CDR1 SNHLY, CDR2 FYNNEI. CDR3 length: 14 amino acids. The CDR3 is CACRPGQGTETQYF. CDR3 DNA sequence: TGTGCCTGCAGACCGGGACAGGGGACAGAGACCCAGTACTTC.

The V gene is TRBV11-1, the J gene TRBJ2-5, with TRBD2 identical over 10 bases. V gave up 0 bases and J gave up 2 bases; unmatched junction bases: 3. The CDR3 consists of 16 residues. Germline V lookup: CDR1 SGHAT, CDR2 FQDESV (reference sequence). This CDR3 reads CASSLATSGPQETQYF. CDR3 DNA: TGTGCCAGCAGCTTAGCGACTAGCGGGCCACAAGAGACCCAGTACTTC.

The V and J genes are TRBV18 and TRBJ1-2; a possible D gene is TRBD1 (5 bases). Germline-derived CDR1 and CDR2 are KGHSH and LQKENI. V was shortened by 6 bases and J by 0 bases, with 14 bases between the two germline ends. This CDR3 is built from 15 residues. DNA for the CDR3: TGTGCCAGCTCCCCTGGGGCAGAGTCTAACTATGGCTACACCTTC. Its protein product is CASSPGAESNYGYTF. Supplemented by reference TRBV18 and TRBJ1-2, the full variable domain reads NAGVMQNPRHLVRRRGQEARLRCSPMKGHSHVYWYRQLPEEGLKFMVYLQKENIIDESGMPKERFSAEFPKEGPSILRIQQVVRGDSAAYFCASSPGAESNYGYTFGSGTRLTVV.

This clonotype has only a few counts. The V and J genes are TRBV5-1 and TRBJ2-3, with 7 bases identical to TRBD2. With 3 bases clipped from V and 2 bases from J, the junction kept 6 bases outside the gene matches. Germline CDR1 SGHRS, CDR2 YFSETQ. The CDR3 runs to 15 residues. CDR3: CASSSGTTPTDTQYF. In DNA form, the CDR3 reads TGCGCCAGCAGCTCCGGGACTACACCCACAGATACGCAGTATTTT.

The genes are TRBV27 and TRBJ1-4; possible D gene TRBD1, 6 bases. The CDR3 has 14 amino acids. Trimming pared 6 bases from V and 4 bases from J, leaving 12 bases between. Germline V gene sequence: CDR1 MNHEY, CDR2 SMNVEV (reference sequence). The CDR3: CASRKQGVNEKLFF. The CDR3 nucleotides are TGTGCCAGCAGAAAACAGGGCGTTAATGAAAAACTGTTTTTT.

This clonotype has only a few counts. This sequence joins TRBV20-1 and TRBJ2-7, with D unresolved. Looked up from germline, CDR1 is DFQATT and CDR2 is SNEGSKA (reference sequence). The CDR3 loop spans 13 amino acids. The ends were cut back, 1 base at V and 3 bases at J, with 10 bases in the middle. This chain's CDR3 is CSARGPASYEQYF. The CDR3 DNA reads TGCAGTGCTAGAGGGCCAGCTAGCTACGAGCAGTACTTC.

The chain combines TRBV5-6 with TRBJ2-7; D is perhaps TRBD2 (6 bases). Deletions cut 4 bases from V and 9 bases from J, with 23 bases between. The CDR3 has 15 residues. In germline, CDR1 is SGHDT, CDR2 YYEEEE. CDR3 residues: CASSPRPSGGVVQYF. In DNA form, the CDR3 reads TGTGCCAGCAGCCCCCGGCCCTCCGGGGGAGTCGTGCAGTACTTC.

Ten or more counts support this clonotype. The chain is built from TRBV5-1 and TRBJ2-7, with TRBD1 identical over 9 bases. Trimming cost V 4 bases and J 0 bases; bases outside gene matches: 17. The CDR3 is 19 amino acids. CDR1 is SGHRS, CDR2 YFSETQ, per germline. The CDR3, as DNA: TGCGCCAGCAGCCGAATATCCGGGACAGGGAACAAGGCCTCCTACGAGCAGTACTTC. It is translated as CASSRISGTGNKASYEQYF. Supplemented by reference TRBV5-1 and TRBJ2-7, the full variable domain reads KAGVTQTPRYLIKTRGQQVTLSCSPISGHRSVSWYQQTPGQGLQFLFEYFSETQRNKGNFPGRFSGRQFSNSRSEMNVSTLELGDSALYLCASSRISGTGNKASYEQYFGPGTRLTVT.

The chain combines TRBV24-1 with TRBJ2-1; D unclear. The CDR3 covers 14 residues. CDR1 and CDR2 (germline): KGHDR, SFDVKD. V shed 2 bases and J shed 5 bases, with 9 bases lying between them. CDR3 residues: CATSDSGGNNEQFF. DNA of the CDR3: TGTGCCACCAGTGATTCTGGCGGCAACAATGAGCAGTTCTTC.

The chain carries TRBV4-2 and TRBJ2-5, with 9 positions matching TRBD2. Per germline, CDR1 LGHNA and CDR2 YNFKEQ. This CDR3 comprises 17 residues. Germline trimming cut 1 base from V and 5 bases from J; bases unmatched to any gene: 11. CDR3 nucleotides: TGTGCCAGCAGCCAAGGTGATTCGTCTAGCGGGGTGGAGACCCAGTACTTC. Residues: CASSQGDSSSGVETQYF.

The chain has TRBV29-1 and TRBJ2-4; 13 bases fit TRBD2. Germline CDR1 reads SQVTM; CDR2 reads ANQGSEA. J lost 13 bases, V lost 5 bases, and 20 bases had no gene match. CDR3 length equals 17 residues. CDR3 DNA sequence: TGCAGCGTTTATGAAAGGACTAGCGGGAGTCGGAACAATGAGCAGTACTTC. It translates to CSVYERTSGSRNNEQYF. Together with reference TRBV29-1 and TRBJ2-4, the CDR3 gives the full variable domain: SAVISQKPSRDICQRGTSLTIQCQVDSQVTMMFWYRQQPGQSLTLIATANQGSEATYESGFVIDKFPISRPNLTFSTLTVSNMSPEDSSIYLCSVYERTSGSRNNEQYFGAGTRLSVL.

The rearrangement uses TRBV29-1 and TRBJ2-4; tentative D call: TRBD1 (6 bases). The better agreement between TRBJ2-7 and the DNA end casts doubt on the J call. Germline V lookup: CDR1 SQVTM, CDR2 ANQGSEA. CDR3 length equals 13 residues. The CDR3 coding sequence is TGCAGCGCCCGCTGGGACACCTCCTACGAGCAGTACTTC. Translating it yields CSARWDTSYEQYF.

The chain carries TRBV7-9 and TRBJ2-7; maybe TRBD1 (6 bases). CDR3 length: 15 residues. Germline lookup yields CDR1 SEHNR and CDR2 FQNEAQ (reference sequence). V lost 2 bases and J 3 bases, leaving 14 bases between the germline ends. The DNA for the CDR3 is TGTGCCAGCAGCTTAACGGTTGACAGGAACTACGAGCAGTACTTC. As protein: CASSLTVDRNYEQYF.

This rearrangement joins TRBV15 to TRBJ2-5; 8 bases match TRBD2. This CDR3 region has 14 residues. J lost 11 bases, V lost 2 bases, and 10 bases had no gene match. Germline V gene data show CDR1 as LNHNV and CDR2 as YYDKDF (reference sequence). The CDR3 reads CATSRTGGPREQYF. The CDR3 nucleotides are TGTGCCACCAGCAGAACGGGAGGGCCACGGGAGCAGTACTTC.